The TCR beta chain described here comes from a study of CD8+CD57+ T cells in acquired aplastic anemia. Across the study: On average, sorted CD4+ and CD8+ cells gave 3.2 ug of DNA. Broader study findings: Patients and controls had in common 25 to 35 CD8+ CDR3 sequences. Any difference that existed in CD8+ Simpson's diversity between patients and controls was not significant.

Sequencing was done on patients that had shown CD8+CD57+ cell expansion by flow cytometry. The enrolled patients all had severe acquired aplastic anemia. The V and J ends lost 6 bases and 6 bases respectively, with 14 bases between them. This CDR3 region has 13 residues. CDR1 and CDR2 (germline): ENHRY, SYGVKD. As to this clonotype: Its antigen is undetermined.

Genomic DNA templated the TCR beta VDJ and CDR3 profiling. TCRdb ran MiXCR on the reads and lists one entry per CDR3 protein. The profile shows under 150,000 distinct CDR3 sequences, less than 50% of them singletons. The chain is built from TRBV10-3 and TRBJ1-1, with D possibly TRBD1 on 5 matching bases. The receptor's source is a human donor with aplastic anemia. The sequencing input was sorted CD4+, CD8+, or CD8+CD57+ T cells (not recorded which) from PBMCs. CDR3 protein: CAIRPPGEAEAFF. In DNA, the CDR3 is TGTGCCATCAGGCCCCCGGGGGAGGCTGAAGCTTTCTTT.